The 18 T cell receptor beta chains below were found in one sample sequenced in a study of blood T cell repertoires in COVID-19. Repertoires were generated with immunoSEQ multiplex PCR, while TCRdb's copy carries only in-frame clones and drops some. The sample yields tens of thousands of clones, roughly 90% seen once. The sequenced sample was peripheral blood. Receptors were obtained from a man aged 45 to 65 with active COVID-19.

This chain connects TRBV6-5 to TRBJ2-1; TRBD2 matches at 10 bases. This CDR3 contains 16 residues. The trim removed 4 bases at V and 7 bases at J, leaving 10 bases unmatched. Germline CDR1 reads MNHEY; CDR2 reads SVGAGI. The CDR3 sequence is CASSSRTSGKRNEQFF. Here the CDR3 DNA reads TGTGCCAGCAGTTCCAGGACTAGCGGTAAGAGAAATGAGCAGTTCTTC.

The rearrangement links TRBV6-5 to TRBJ1-1; D is possibly TRBD1 (5 bases). Deletions cut 6 bases from V and 5 bases from J, with 13 bases between. Germline values: CDR1 MNHEY, CDR2 SVGAGI. This CDR3 region has 13 residues. CDR3 nucleotides: TGTGCCAGCAGGGAGACGGCAGGGACTGAAGCTTTCTTT. It yields the protein CASRETAGTEAFF.

The chain has TRBV5-1 and TRBJ2-1, with D perhaps matching TRBD2 (6 bases). Germline assignment: CDR1 SGHRS and CDR2 YFSETQ. The CDR3 sequence is 15 residues long. V dropped 3 bases and J dropped 0 bases, with 10 bases sitting between them. The CDR3, as DNA: TGCGCCAGCAGCTCCTCCGGGAGCTCCTACAATGAGCAGTTCTTC. Translated: CASSSSGSSYNEQFF.

The chain links TRBV5-8 to TRBJ2-2; 10 bases are a match to TRBD1. The CDR3 contains 17 residues. Germline V CDR1 and CDR2: SGHTS, YDEGEE. The junction had 8 bases not matched to a gene; V was cut back by 4 bases and J by 2 bases. DNA for the CDR3: TGTGCCAGCAGCAGAGTGACAGGGGGCCTCAACACCGGGGAGCTGTTTTTT. Translation gives CASSRVTGGLNTGELFF.

This sequence joins TRBV9 and TRBJ2-6; a weak D match, TRBD1 (5 bases). Germline assignment: CDR1 SGDLS and CDR2 YYNGEE. V was pared by 3 bases and J by 1 base, with 11 bases between. CDR3 size: 16 residues. This chain's CDR3 is CASSGKHRSGANVLTF. The DNA of the CDR3 is TGTGCCAGCAGCGGAAAACACAGGTCTGGGGCCAACGTCCTGACTTTC.

The V call is TRBV6-5, the J call TRBJ2-7, with TRBD2 matching over 8 bases. This CDR3 comprises 15 residues. The germline V gene encodes CDR1 MNHEY and CDR2 SVGAGI. V trimming: 4 bases; J trimming: 4 bases; junction bases outside the gene matches: 9. The CDR3 here is CASSSPGTSRYEQYF. The CDR3 DNA reads TGTGCCAGCAGTTCCCCCGGGACTAGTCGGTACGAGCAGTACTTC.

The rearrangement links TRBV7-2 to TRBJ2-7; the match to TRBD2 covers 9 bases. The germline V gene encodes CDR1 SGHTA and CDR2 FQGNSA. Unmatched junction bases numbered 3, after V lost 2 bases and J lost 1 base. The CDR3 spans 15 residues. The CDR3 bases are TGTGCCAGCAGCTTATCAACTAGCGGGTCCTACGAGCAGTACTTC. Translation gives CASSLSTSGSYEQYF.

This clone was picked up one time. The chain carries TRBV10-3 and TRBJ1-6; 10 positions match TRBD1. The V gene end was trimmed by 2 bases and the J gene end by 9 bases; junction bases not matched to a gene: 4. Germline CDR1 ENHRY, CDR2 SYGVKD. The CDR3 runs 15 residues. The CDR3 DNA reads TGTGCCATCAGTGAGCCCGGGACAGGGGTTTCACCCCTCCACTTT. Its protein product is CAISEPGTGVSPLHF.

This clone was recorded once. This chain connects TRBV5-3 to TRBJ1-1; 7 nucleotides line up with TRBD1. TRBV5-3 is identified as an open reading frame with a role that is uncertain. The junction had 9 bases not matched to a gene; V was cut back by 1 base and J by 0 bases. The CDR3 is made up of 17 amino acids. The CDR3 loop is CARSLRRDRNLNTEAFF. The CDR3 DNA is TGTGCCAGAAGCTTGCGCCGGGACAGAAATTTGAACACTGAAGCTTTCTTT.

This sequence joins TRBV6-2 or TRBV6-3 and TRBJ1-5; D is undetermined. The germline V gene has CDR1 MNHEY and CDR2 SVGEGT. Trimming removed 2 bases from V and 1 base from J, with 9 bases in between. CDR3 length: 15 amino acids. The CDR3, as DNA: TGTGCCAGCAGTTACCCCGCGGCGAGCAATCAGCCCCAGCATTTT. Its translation is CASSYPAASNQPQHF.

V usage is TRBV29-1 and J usage is TRBJ2-7, with 9 bases aligning to TRBD1. The CDR3 consists of 12 residues. Germline V lookup: CDR1 SQVTM, CDR2 ANQGSEA. With 6 bases clipped from V and 6 bases from J, the junction kept 6 bases outside the gene matches. CDR3 protein: CSVVGQGREQYF. The CDR3, as DNA: TGCAGCGTCGTTGGACAGGGGCGCGAGCAGTACTTC.

The chain joins TRBV6-4 to TRBJ2-1, with D perhaps matching TRBD2 (6 bases). CDR1 is MRHNA, CDR2 SNTAGT, per germline. This CDR3 contains 14 residues. V was cut by 2 bases and J by 5 bases, with 10 bases left in between. CDR3 in amino acids: CASSDGEAHNEQFF. CDR3 sequence (DNA): TGTGCCAGCAGTGACGGGGAGGCCCACAATGAGCAGTTCTTC.

This chain uses TRBV11-1 with TRBJ1-1; D is undetermined. From germline, CDR1 is SGHAT and CDR2 FQDESV (reference sequence). V was trimmed by 2 bases and J by 0 bases, leaving 7 bases between them. This CDR3 contains 14 residues. CDR3 region: CASSLSLMNTEAFF. In DNA, the CDR3 is TGTGCCAGCAGCTTATCACTTATGAACACTGAAGCTTTCTTT.

V and J are TRBV9 and TRBJ1-4; weak D call: TRBD1 (6 bases). The germline gives CDR1 SGDLS, CDR2 YYNGEE. The germline V and J ends were trimmed by 0 bases and 5 bases, with 11 bases remaining between them. The CDR3 is made up of 15 amino acids. The CDR3 DNA follows: TGTGCCAGCAGCGTAGGAGACAGGCAGAATGAAAAACTGTTTTTT. Translation: CASSVGDRQNEKLFF.

This sequence joins TRBV9 and TRBJ1-1; 9 positions agree with TRBD1. The CDR3 is made up of 14 amino acids. The V and J ends lost 0 bases and 5 bases, in that order; junction bases with no gene match: 2. CDR1 is SGDLS and CDR2 is YYNGEE in the germline V gene. The CDR3 DNA sequence: TGTGCCAGCAGCGTAGAACAGGGGGCAACTGAAGCTTTCTTT. It yields the protein CASSVEQGATEAFF.

The rearrangement uses TRBV7-2 and TRBJ2-1; tentative D call: TRBD2 (6 bases). The CDR3 extends over 13 amino acids. Germline CDR1 is SGHTA and CDR2 is FQGNSA. In DNA, the CDR3 is TGTGCGACTAGTTGGTCCCCCTACAATGAGCAGTTCTTC. Protein: CATSWSPYNEQFF.

V and J are TRBV6-1 and TRBJ2-7; the D gene is possibly TRBD1 (6 bases). With 0 bases removed from V and 4 bases from J, the gap between germline ends came to 16 bases. The germline V gene has CDR1 MNHNS and CDR2 SASEGT. The CDR3 spans 16 residues. The CDR3 is CASSEALQGRRYEQYF. The CDR3 DNA reads as TGTGCCAGCAGTGAAGCGCTTCAGGGGCGGAGATACGAGCAGTACTTC.

This clone was seen more than once but under ten times. The gene calls are TRBV27 and TRBJ1-2; the match to TRBD1 covers 11 bases. Germline lookup yields CDR1 MNHEY and CDR2 SMNVEV (reference sequence). This CDR3 has 13 amino acids. The junction had 0 bases not matched to a gene; V was cut back by 5 bases and J by 4 bases. CDR3 residues: CASSGTGGYGYTF. The CDR3 region has the DNA TGTGCCAGCAGTGGGACAGGGGGCTATGGCTACACCTTC.